The next 18 T cell receptor beta chains were all read from a single sample in a study of cytomegalovirus exposure and HLA in healthy donors. Primers included in the PCR were 60 Vbeta and 13 Jbeta primers. Profiled with immunoSEQ multiplex PCR; TCRdb holds only in-frame clones, not every one. The sample lists around 200,000 clones, 82% occurring once. The sample comprised PBMCs. The receptors shown here come from a man aged 40-49 years in good health and CMV-seropositive.

A few counts support this clone. J is TRBJ2-1 and V is TRBV5-1; 10 nucleotides line up with TRBD2. Unmatched junction bases numbered 5, after V lost 2 bases and J lost 6 bases. The CDR3 is 15 amino acids. Germline V gene data show CDR1 as SGHRS and CDR2 as YFSETQ. CDR3 DNA sequence: TGCGCCAGCAGCTTATTAGCGGGAGGCTCCAATGAGCAGTTCTTC. The encoded protein is CASSLLAGGSNEQFF.

The chain combines TRBV11-3 with TRBJ1-4; a possible D gene is TRBD1 (5 bases). V lost 6 bases to trimming and J lost 1 base, with 12 bases between them. The germline V gene encodes CDR1 SGHNT and CDR2 YENEEA. The CDR3 length is 15 residues. The CDR3 sequence is CASSKTRGTNEKLFF. CDR3 in DNA: TGTGCCAGCAGTAAGACTAGGGGAACTAATGAAAAACTGTTTTTT.

This rearrangement joins TRBV30 to TRBJ2-1; 7 bases match TRBD2. CDR1 GTSNPN and CDR2 SVGIG come from the germline V gene (reference sequence). This CDR3 comprises 12 residues. The ends lost 2 bases at V and 13 bases at J; junction bases unmatched: 8. CDR3 residues: CAWSNSGYDQFF. CDR3 bases: TGTGCCTGGAGTAATAGCGGGTACGATCAGTTCTTC. The whole variable domain, remainder taken from reference TRBV30 and TRBJ2-1, is SQTIHQWPATLVQPVGSPLSLECTVEGTSNPNLYWYRQAAGRGLQLLFYSVGIGQISSEVPQNLSASRPQDRQFILSSKKLLLSDSGFYLCAWSNSGYDQFFGPGTRLTVL.

The chain has TRBV19 and TRBJ2-1; D possibly corresponds to TRBD1 (6 bases). The CDR3 is 17 amino acids. V lost 5 bases to trimming and J lost 9 bases, with 26 bases between them. The V gene's germline CDR1 is LNHDA and CDR2 SQIVND (reference sequence). CDR3 bases: TGTGCCAGTAGTCTCCCCCGAACGGACAGCGCCGAGAGTGAGCAGTTCTTC. Its translation: CASSLPRTDSAESEQFF.

V and J are TRBV6-5 and TRBJ1-5, with 11 bases fitting TRBD1. The CDR3 is 15 residues long. CDR1 is MNHEY and CDR2 is SVGAGI in the germline V gene. V was clipped by 2 bases and J by 7 bases; unmatched bases: 4. The CDR3 reads CASSYGGQGGQPQHF. The CDR3 DNA reads TGTGCCAGCAGTTACGGGGGACAGGGGGGACAGCCCCAGCATTTT.

The V and J genes are TRBV23-1 and TRBJ2-7, with D possibly TRBD1 on 6 matching bases. TRBV23-1 is an ORF, with its function uncertain. CDR3 length: 16 residues. The ends were cut back, 0 bases at V and 1 base at J, with 13 bases in the middle. The CDR3 DNA reads TGCGCCAGCAGTCAATCGACAGGTCTTAGGTCCTACGAGCAGTACTTC. Protein product: CASSQSTGLRSYEQYF.

The chain carries TRBV10-3 and TRBJ2-2; 16 bases are a match to TRBD2. V lost 4 bases and J lost 2; bases outside the gene matches: 4. This CDR3 region has 18 residues. From germline, CDR1 is ENHRY and CDR2 SYGVKD. The CDR3 sequence is CAISAGLAGGNNTGELFF. DNA of the CDR3: TGTGCCATCAGTGCGGGACTAGCGGGAGGGAATAACACCGGGGAGCTGTTTTTT.

This clone was observed a handful of times. The chain uses TRBV14 and TRBJ2-1; 7 nucleotides line up with TRBD2. CDR3 length: 15 residues. Germline CDR1 reads SGHDN; CDR2 reads FVKESK. V lost 3 bases, J lost 7 bases, and 9 bases stayed unmatched. CDR3 coding DNA: TGTGCCAGCAGCCAGATAGCGGGCGTTCAAAATGAGCAGTTCTTC. Encoded protein: CASSQIAGVQNEQFF.

This clone was seen once. The chain carries TRBV27 and TRBJ1-4; 7 bases line up with TRBD1. The germline CDR1 and CDR2 sequences are MNHEY and SMNVEV (reference sequence). The CDR3 has 16 amino acids. V lost 4 bases, J lost 6 bases, and 11 bases stayed unmatched. The CDR3 region is CASSSRQGRGYEKLFF. As DNA, the CDR3 is TGTGCCAGCAGTTCACGCCAGGGCAGGGGGTATGAAAAACTGTTTTTT.

The chain joins TRBV6-5 to TRBJ2-7, with 7 positions matching TRBD2. From germline, CDR1 is MNHEY and CDR2 SVGAGI. The CDR3 has 15 residues. V lost 6 bases, J lost 3 bases, and 11 bases stayed unmatched. The CDR3 DNA sequence: TGTGCCAGCAGCCAAGGACTAGATGGCGGCTACGAGCAGTACTTC. Amino acids: CASSQGLDGGYEQYF.

This chain joins TRBV7-8 and TRBJ2-7; 11 nucleotides line up with TRBD2. The V and J ends lost 5 bases and 2 bases, in that order; junction bases with no gene match: 14. The CDR3 sequence is 18 residues long. Looked up from germline, CDR1 is SGHVS and CDR2 is FQNEAQ. The CDR3 nucleotides are TGTGCCAGCAGCGCGTGGGGTAGCGGGAGGGCCGTTGCCTACGAGCAGTACTTC. This translates into CASSAWGSGRAVAYEQYF.

V usage is TRBV15 and J usage is TRBJ2-1; 9 nucleotides line up with TRBD2. The CDR3 covers 16 residues. V was pared by 2 bases and J by 6 bases, with 8 bases of the junction left unmatched. Germline V gene sequence: CDR1 LNHNV, CDR2 YYDKDF (reference sequence). For the CDR3, the DNA is TGTGCCACCAGCAGACCGCATAGCGGGAGCGGCAATGAGCAGTTCTTC. Its protein product is CATSRPHSGSGNEQFF.

J is TRBJ2-3 and V is TRBV6-6; 12 bases are shared with TRBD2. V shed 6 bases, J shed 2 bases, and the junction held 6 bases outside the gene matches. This CDR3 contains 16 residues. In germline, CDR1 is MNHNY, CDR2 SVGAGI (reference sequence). This CDR3 reads CASSLLAGGPTDTQYF. In DNA form, the CDR3 reads TGTGCCAGCAGCCTCCTAGCGGGAGGGCCCACAGATACGCAGTATTTT.

This chain connects TRBV5-4 to TRBJ1-3, with D uncertain. This CDR3 comprises 15 residues. With 5 bases removed from V and 0 bases from J, the gap between germline ends came to 12 bases. The V gene's germline CDR1 is SGHNT and CDR2 YYREEE (reference sequence). The CDR3 sequence is CASSLLPSSGNTIYF. The CDR3 DNA is TGTGCCAGCAGTTTATTGCCTAGCTCTGGAAACACCATATATTTT.

In this sample, this clone turned up once. This rearrangement joins TRBV11-3 to TRBJ2-5; TRBD2 matches 12 bases. From germline, CDR1 is SGHNT and CDR2 YENEEA. The CDR3 length is 15 residues. With 1 base clipped from V and 3 bases from J, the junction kept 0 bases outside the gene matches. The CDR3 DNA reads as TGTGCCAGCAGCTTAGGACTAGCGGGAGAAGAGACCCAGTACTTC. It encodes CASSLGLAGEETQYF.

The gene calls are TRBV11-2 and TRBJ2-1; 10 nucleotides align to TRBD2. CDR3 length: 15 residues. Germline V gene sequence: CDR1 SGHAT, CDR2 FQNNGV. V was clipped by 4 bases and J by 3 bases; unmatched bases: 3. The CDR3 reads CASSSRTSGYNEQFF. In DNA, the CDR3 is TGTGCCAGCAGCTCCCGGACTAGCGGCTACAATGAGCAGTTCTTC.

The chain combines TRBV19 with TRBJ1-5; maybe TRBD1 (5 bases). Deletions cut 5 bases from V and 10 bases from J, with 21 bases between. The CDR3 totals 15 residues. CDR1 and CDR2 (germline): LNHDA, SQIVND (reference sequence). The CDR3 is CASSSVGLAGDPQHF. The CDR3 DNA reads TGTGCCAGTAGTTCCGTGGGACTAGCGGGAGATCCCCAGCATTTT.

This chain connects TRBV5-1 to TRBJ2-3; a possible D gene is TRBD1 (7 bases). Germline lookup yields CDR1 SGHRS and CDR2 YFSETQ. This CDR3 is 13 amino acids long. V was trimmed by 5 bases and J by 2 bases, leaving 9 bases between them. The CDR3, as DNA: TGCGCCAGCAGGGAGGGGGCCACAGATACGCAGTATTTT. This codes for CASREGATDTQYF.